This T cell receptor (beta chain) appears in the sequencing data of a study of blood T cells in healthy people across ages. The authors ran a second PCR of roughly 6 to 12 cycles using a sample-barcoded 5' primer and a J-beta primer mix. TCRdb reprocessed the 5' RACE reads via MiXCR and lists one record per CDR3 protein. The sample shows hundreds of thousands of distinct CDR3 sequences, under 65% of them seen only once. As regards this clonotype: What it recognizes is unknown.

Trimming left V 3 bases short and J 4 bases short, with 12 bases between. The CDR3 extends over 14 amino acids. Germline values: CDR1 SGHTA, CDR2 FQGNSA. Findings and caveats of the study: The study found more naive CD4+ cells and higher diversity in long-lived than aged donors. Changes seen in expanded clonotypes were possibly confounded by donor CMV status left unknown. It was not possible, with unsorted PBMCs, to conclusively compare naive and antigen-experienced cells.

This chain links TRBV7-2 with TRBJ1-1, with a weak D call TRBD1 (6 bases). Sequenced sample: blood. The sequence derives from a man between 60 and 75 years old in good health. CDR3 bases: TGTGCCAGCAGCTTTACAGGGATGGGCACTGAAGCTTTCTTT. Translating gives CASSFTGMGTEAFF.